This T cell receptor (beta chain) stems from a study of blood T cell repertoires in COVID-19. Study overall: Samples of COVID-19 (acute and convalescent) were obtained from the United States, Italy and Spain. PBMCs, B-cell-depleted T cells, or T cells were the source of the cDNA or gDNA that made up the material.

Trimming left V 4 bases short and J 0 bases short, with 6 bases between. The length of the CDR3 is 13 residues. The germline CDR1 and CDR2 sequences are SEHNR and FQNEAQ (reference sequence). The data were produced by immunoSEQ multiplex PCR, yet TCRdb's version contains in-frame clones alone and is incomplete. Of about 79,000 clones in the sample, around 89% were seen once. Sequencing was done on a sample of peripheral blood. J is TRBJ1-1 and V is TRBV7-9; D unresolved. The TCR sequence derives from a man aged 70-80 years with active or convalescent COVID-19. CDR3 loop: CASSSDMNTEAFF. The CDR3 DNA reads TGTGCCAGCAGCTCCGACATGAACACTGAAGCTTTCTTT. Full variable domain (rest looked up from reference TRBV7-9 and TRBJ1-1): DTGVSQNPRHKITKRGQNVTFRCDPISEHNRLYWYRQTLGQGPEFLTYFQNEAQLEKSRLLSDRFSAERPKGSFSTLEIQRTEQGDSAMYLCASSSDMNTEAFFGQGTRLTVV.